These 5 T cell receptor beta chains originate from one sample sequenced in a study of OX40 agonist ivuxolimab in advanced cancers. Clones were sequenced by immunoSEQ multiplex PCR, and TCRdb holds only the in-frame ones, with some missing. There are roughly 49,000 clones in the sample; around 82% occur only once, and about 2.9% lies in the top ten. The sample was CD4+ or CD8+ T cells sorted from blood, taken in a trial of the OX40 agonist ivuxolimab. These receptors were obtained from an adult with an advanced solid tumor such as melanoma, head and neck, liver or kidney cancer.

This CDR3 is CASSPIPVAGLNTGELFF. DNA of the CDR3: TGTGCCAGCAGCCCCATCCCCGTAGCGGGACTGAACACCGGGGAGCTGTTTTTT. This chain joins TRBV7-2 and TRBJ2-2; 8 bases are shared with TRBD2. The CDR3 contains 18 residues. V trimming: 5 bases; J trimming: 1 base; junction bases outside the gene matches: 12. Germline CDR1 SGHTA, CDR2 FQGNSA.

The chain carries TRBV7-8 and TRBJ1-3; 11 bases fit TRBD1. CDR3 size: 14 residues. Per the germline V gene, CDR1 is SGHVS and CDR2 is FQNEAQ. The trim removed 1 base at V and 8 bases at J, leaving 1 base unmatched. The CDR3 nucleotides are TGTGCCAGCAGCTTAGGGGACAGGGGGTACACCATATATTTT. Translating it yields CASSLGDRGYTIYF.

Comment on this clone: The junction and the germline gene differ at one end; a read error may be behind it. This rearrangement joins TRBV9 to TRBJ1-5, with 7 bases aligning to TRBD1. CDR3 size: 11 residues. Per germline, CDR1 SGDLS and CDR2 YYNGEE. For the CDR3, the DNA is TGCACCGACAGGGTGGGTCAGCCCCAGCATTTT. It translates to CTDRVGQPQHF.

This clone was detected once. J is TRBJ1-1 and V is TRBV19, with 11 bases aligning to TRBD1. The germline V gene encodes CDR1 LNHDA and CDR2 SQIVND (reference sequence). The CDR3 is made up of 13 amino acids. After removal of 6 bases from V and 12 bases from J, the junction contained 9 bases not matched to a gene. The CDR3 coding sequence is TGTGCCAGTAGGATGGACAGGGGGCGTTCGCCTTTCTTT. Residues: CASRMDRGRSPFF.

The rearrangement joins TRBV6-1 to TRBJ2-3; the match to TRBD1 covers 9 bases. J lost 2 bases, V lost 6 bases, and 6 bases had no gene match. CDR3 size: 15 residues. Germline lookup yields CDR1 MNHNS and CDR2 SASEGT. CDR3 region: CASRSTGGFTDTQYF. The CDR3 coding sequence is TGTGCCAGCAGGTCTACAGGGGGCTTCACAGATACGCAGTATTTT.